Detailed here is one T cell receptor beta chain. What it binds is not known. CDR3 length: 17 residues. Trimming stripped 0 bases from V and 2 bases from J, with 14 bases between. In germline, CDR1 is GTSNPN, CDR2 SVGIG (reference sequence). Second-dose recipients at about 4 or about 12 weeks were treated as one pooled group. The sample is drawn from a study of T cell responses to AZD1222 COVID-19 vaccine. Data came from immunoSEQ multiplex PCR; TCRdb stores just in-frame clones and leaves some out. This sample has roughly 190,000 clones, with more than 85% found just once. Study findings and constraints: Compared with day 0, the breadth and depth of the Spike-specific TCR repertoire rose significantly after two doses of AZD1222.

The rearrangement joins TRBV30 to TRBJ2-6; TRBD2 might be the D (5 bases). The sample here was peripheral blood, taken 28 days after the second AZD1222 dose. This receptor was identified in an adult who received the AZD1222 COVID-19 vaccine. As DNA, the CDR3 is TGTGCCTGGAGTGTACACCTTCCGGGGACTGGGGCCAACGTCCTGACTTTC. It translates to CAWSVHLPGTGANVLTF. The full variable domain, completed using reference TRBV30 and TRBJ2-6, is SQTIHQWPATLVQPVGSPLSLECTVEGTSNPNLYWYRQAAGRGLQLLFYSVGIGQISSEVPQNLSASRPQDRQFILSSKKLLLSDSGFYLCAWSVHLPGTGANVLTFGAGSRLTVL.